Each of the 21 T cell receptor beta chains below was sequenced from the same sample in a study of vaccination and CD4 T cells after COVID-19. The assay that was used to sequence DNA from cultured CD4+ T cells was the Oncomine TCR Beta short-read assay. TCRdb re-derived calls from the PCR reads in MiXCR, one entry per CDR3 protein. The table has fewer than 20,000 distinct CDR3 sequences, roughly 66% seen once. No cognate antigen is known for these TCRs. Treatment denoted: roughly 10-day PBMC culture with coronavirus spike peptide pools or control peptides (ViraFEST assay). Input material: CD4+ T cells from blood, cultured in vitro. The receptors stem from a human donor who had recovered from COVID-19.

The J gene is TRBJ1-5, the V gene TRBV28; D is ambiguous. Trimming pared 10 bases from V and 2 bases from J, leaving 18 bases between. CDR3 length equals 15 residues. Germline lookup yields CDR1 MDHEN and CDR2 SYDVKM. CDR3 DNA sequence: TGTGCCACCAAAGTCGGCAGTTGGGGCAATCAGCCCCAGCATTTT. This codes for CATKVGSWGNQPQHF.

This clonotype was found once. V and J are TRBV24-1 and TRBJ2-3; 7 nucleotides line up with TRBD2. Unmatched junction bases numbered 7, after V lost 3 bases and J lost 5 bases. The CDR3 loop spans 15 amino acids. Looked up from germline, CDR1 is KGHDR and CDR2 is SFDVKD. The CDR3, as DNA: TGTGCCACCAGTGATCCCCGCGGGGAGGGAGATACGCAGTATTTT. Translating it yields CATSDPRGEGDTQYF.

The V call is TRBV11-3, the J call TRBJ1-5; D may be TRBD1 (5 bases). The V gene lost 1 base and the J gene lost 6 bases, with 7 bases spanning the gap. CDR1 is SGHNT, CDR2 YENEEA, per germline. This CDR3 spans 13 amino acids. CDR3 sequence reads: CASSLGGRQPQHF. Here the CDR3 DNA reads TGTGCCAGCAGCTTAGGGGGCCGTCAGCCCCAGCATTTT.

The V and J genes are TRBV6-1 and TRBJ1-5; TRBD1 might be the D (6 bases). CDR3 length equals 16 residues. The V gene lost 6 bases and the J gene lost 1 base, with 16 bases spanning the gap. CDR1 and CDR2 (germline): MNHNS, SASEGT. The DNA of the CDR3 is TGTGCCAGCAGCCCCATCCGGGGGGCGAGCAATCAGCCCCAGCATTTT. Translating gives CASSPIRGASNQPQHF.

The V gene is TRBV10-2, the J gene TRBJ1-4, with D tentatively TRBD1 (6 bases). The CDR3 covers 12 residues. V gave up 8 bases and J gave up 8 bases, with 12 bases separating them. Germline CDR1 and CDR2: WSHSY and SAAADI. The CDR3 region is CASGWTVEKLFF. The CDR3, as DNA: TGCGCCAGCGGTTGGACAGTGGAAAAACTGTTTTTT.

The V call is TRBV7-9, the J call TRBJ2-2, with a tentative D call TRBD1 (6 bases). CDR1 is SEHNR and CDR2 is FQNEAQ in the germline V gene (reference sequence). Trimming stripped 4 bases from V and 7 bases from J, with 7 bases between. There are 12 residues in the CDR3. Written as DNA, the CDR3 is TGTGCCAGCAGCTGGACAGTCGGGGAGCTGTTTTTT. Translation gives CASSWTVGELFF.

The chain carries TRBV19 and TRBJ2-7; TRBD1 matches at 8 bases. The CDR3 is 13 amino acids. Germline CDR1 reads LNHDA; CDR2 reads SQIVND (reference sequence). V was clipped by 4 bases and J by 7 bases; unmatched bases: 6. As DNA, the CDR3 is TGTGCCAGTAGTAAGGACAGGGCGGGTGAGCAGTACTTC. It yields the protein CASSKDRAGEQYF.

The J gene is TRBJ2-4, the V gene TRBV7-2, with 7 bases that match TRBD1. V shed 3 bases and J 9 bases; nucleotides not matched to a gene: 2. Germline-derived CDR1 and CDR2 are SGHTA and FQGNSA. This CDR3 has 12 residues. In DNA, the CDR3 is TGTGCCAGCAGCTTCAGGGGGAGCATTCAGTACTTC. It yields the protein CASSFRGSIQYF.

The gene calls are TRBV20-1 and TRBJ1-1; TRBD1 might be the D (5 bases). The CDR3 is made up of 12 amino acids. CDR1 is DFQATT and CDR2 is SNEGSKA in the germline V gene (reference sequence). The germline V and J ends were trimmed by 0 bases and 8 bases, with 10 bases remaining between them. DNA of the CDR3: TGCAGTGCTAGAGAAGGCGGGGGAGAAGCTTTCTTT. This gives the protein CSAREGGGEAFF.

The chain couples TRBV28 to TRBJ1-2; D not certain. V was trimmed by 5 bases and J by 8 bases, leaving 15 bases between them. The CDR3 contains 13 residues. In germline, CDR1 is MDHEN, CDR2 SYDVKM. The CDR3 coding sequence is TGTGCCAGCAGTCTAACTCCAGGTCGGGGCTACACCTTC. Amino acids: CASSLTPGRGYTF.

The V gene is TRBV5-1, the J gene TRBJ2-5, with D possibly matching TRBD2 (6 bases). CDR1 is SGHRS, CDR2 YFSETQ, per germline. CDR3 length equals 16 residues. Between the trimmed V and J ends, which lost 0 bases and 0 bases, there was a span of 12 bases. CDR3 coding DNA: TGCGCCAGCAGCTTGGCGGTTGGGGACTACCAAGAGACCCAGTACTTC. This codes for CASSLAVGDYQETQYF. Variable domain in full (rest from reference TRBV5-1 and TRBJ2-5): KAGVTQTPRYLIKTRGQQVTLSCSPISGHRSVSWYQQTPGQGLQFLFEYFSETQRNKGNFPGRFSGRQFSNSRSEMNVSTLELGDSALYLCASSLAVGDYQETQYFGPGTRLLVL.

This clonotype was seen once. V is TRBV6-1 and J is TRBJ2-7, with D possibly TRBD2 on 6 matching bases. This CDR3 region has 18 residues. V lost 2 bases and J 5 bases, leaving 25 bases between the germline ends. Germline V CDR1 and CDR2: MNHNS, SASEGT. CDR3 amino acids: CASSESIPIVGRPNEQYF. The CDR3 DNA reads TGTGCCAGCAGTGAAAGTATCCCTATCGTCGGGAGACCAAACGAGCAGTACTTC.

This sequence joins TRBV7-2 and TRBJ2-3; D is possibly TRBD2 (5 bases). V lost 1 base and J lost 1, with 18 bases in between. CDR3 size: 18 residues. Germline CDR1 reads SGHTA; CDR2 reads FQGNSA. CDR3 coding DNA: TGTGCCAGCAGCTTAGGATCCGGAGGCAATTTTGGCACAGATACGCAGTATTTT. It yields the protein CASSLGSGGNFGTDTQYF.

The V gene is TRBV19, the J gene TRBJ2-5; 9 bases line up with TRBD2. Per germline, CDR1 LNHDA and CDR2 SQIVND (reference sequence). The CDR3 runs 16 residues. The V gene end was trimmed by 4 bases and the J gene end by 1 base; junction bases not matched to a gene: 7. As DNA, the CDR3 is TGTGCCAGTAGTACCTTAGCGGGAGCCTCCCAAGAGACCCAGTACTTC. It encodes CASSTLAGASQETQYF.

CDR3 protein: CASSLASNTEAFF. Written as DNA, the CDR3 is TGTGCCAGCAGCTTGGCTTCGAACACTGAAGCTTTCTTT. The V call is TRBV5-4, the J call TRBJ1-1; D unresolved. The germline gives CDR1 SGHNT, CDR2 YYREEE (reference sequence). V was cut by 0 bases and J by 1 base, with 4 bases left in between. The CDR3 length is 13 residues.

The V call is TRBV21-1, the J call TRBJ2-1; the table calls TRBD2, which could not be checked here. TRBV21-1 is termed a pseudogene. This CDR3 contains 19 residues. CDR3 amino acids: CASSKRAAGGLGSYNEQFF. CDR3 DNA: TGTGCCAGCAGCAAGCGGGCAGCGGGAGGGCTCGGGTCCTACAATGAGCAGTTCTTC.

The chain recombines TRBV12-5 with TRBJ2-3, with unresolved D. CDR3 length: 12 amino acids. The V and J ends lost 6 bases and 4 bases respectively, with 8 bases between them. The germline V gene encodes CDR1 LGHNT and CDR2 FRNRAP. The CDR3: CASGTDADTQYF. The CDR3 coding sequence is TGTGCTAGTGGGACTGATGCAGATACGCAGTATTTT.

The table lists this clonotype with a count of one. V and J are TRBV6-1 and TRBJ1-6, with TRBD1 as a possible D gene (6 bases). The CDR3 is made up of 16 amino acids. V shed 1 base and J shed 7 bases, with 14 bases lying between them. CDR1 and CDR2 from the germline V gene are MNHNS and SASEGT. The CDR3 sequence is CASSEGKGGRNSPLHF. The CDR3 DNA is TGTGCCAGCAGTGAAGGGAAGGGGGGGCGGAATTCACCCCTCCACTTT.

This clonotype was detected once. The J gene is TRBJ2-1, the V gene TRBV7-9; 7 positions match TRBD2. The V and J ends lost 6 bases and 9 bases, in that order; junction bases with no gene match: 20. Germline V gives CDR1 SEHNR, CDR2 FQNEAQ (reference sequence). The CDR3 runs 17 residues. This CDR3 reads CASSPPISRGVRREQFF. DNA for the CDR3: TGTGCCAGCAGTCCCCCTATTAGTCGGGGGGTGAGGCGTGAGCAGTTCTTC.

This chain joins TRBV7-3 and TRBJ1-3; the D gene is possibly TRBD1 (5 bases). In germline, CDR1 is SGHTA, CDR2 FQGTGA. V was clipped by 8 bases and J by 1 base, with 9 bases between them. This CDR3 is built from 13 residues. The CDR3 here is CASGRGSGNTIYF. CDR3 DNA: TGTGCCAGCGGGCGGGGGTCTGGAAACACCATATATTTT.

The rearrangement joins TRBV5-4 to TRBJ2-2, with D possibly being TRBD1 (5 bases). This CDR3 has 15 residues. V was clipped by 0 bases and J by 3 bases, with 9 bases between them. The germline V gene has CDR1 SGHNT and CDR2 YYREEE (reference sequence). This chain's CDR3 is CASSLAQGYTGELFF. The CDR3 DNA follows: TGTGCCAGCAGCTTGGCCCAGGGTTACACCGGGGAGCTGTTTTTT.